The 23 T cell receptor beta chains below all came from one sample that was sequenced in a study of chemoradiotherapy in HPV16-positive cancers. Repertoires were generated with immunoSEQ multiplex PCR, while TCRdb's copy carries only in-frame clones and drops some. The table has over 7,000 clones, over 75% seen once. The specimen was tumor tissue, collected from a patient who underwent chemoradiotherapy. The receptors stem from a human donor with HPV-associated anogenital cancer.

This rearrangement joins TRBV6-5 to TRBJ1-2; D not resolved. Germline V gives CDR1 MNHEY, CDR2 SVGAGI. The V end was cut by 2 bases, the J end by 4 bases, with 8 bases between. The CDR3 has 13 residues. CDR3 nucleotides: TGTGCCAGCAGTTACAAGGGTCCCTATGGCTACACCTTC. It yields the protein CASSYKGPYGYTF.

The chain links TRBV2 to TRBJ2-1, with D tentatively TRBD2 (5 bases). V was trimmed by 4 bases and J by 9 bases, leaving 10 bases between them. Germline-derived CDR1 and CDR2 are SNHLY and FYNNEI. This CDR3 is built from 12 residues. The CDR3 region has the DNA TGTGCCAGCAGTGGTGATGGAGGTGAGCAGTTCTTC. It is translated as CASSGDGGEQFF.

The chain is built from TRBV27 and TRBJ2-2; D gene uncertain. Trimming took 5 bases from V and 3 from J, leaving 10 bases between them. CDR3 length: 14 amino acids. Germline V gives CDR1 MNHEY, CDR2 SMNVEV (reference sequence). Here the CDR3 DNA reads TGTGCCAGCAGTAGGCTCTCCGACACCGGGGAGCTGTTTTTT. It specifies CASSRLSDTGELFF.

The chain uses TRBV9 and TRBJ1-6, with 9 positions matching TRBD1. Germline V gives CDR1 SGDLS, CDR2 YYNGEE. Germline trimming cut 1 base from V and 8 bases from J; bases unmatched to any gene: 7. The length of the CDR3 is 16 residues. CDR3 coding DNA: TGTGCCAGCAGCGTACTCGGACAGGGGCAGGATTCACCCCTCCACTTT. Residues: CASSVLGQGQDSPLHF.

The chain joins TRBV7-2 to TRBJ2-7; D gene unclear. The CDR3 covers 13 residues. V was shortened by 5 bases and J by 3 bases, with 11 bases between the two germline ends. Germline V lookup: CDR1 SGHTA, CDR2 FQGNSA. As DNA, the CDR3 is TGTGCCAGCAGCCTCCGACGAGGCTACGAGCAGTACGTC. It specifies CASSLRRGYEQYV.

The CDR3 DNA sequence: TGTGCCAGCAGTTACTACAGGGGGGACACTGAAGCTTTCTTT. This sequence encodes CASSYYRGDTEAFF. The V and J genes are TRBV27 and TRBJ1-1; 8 positions match TRBD1. CDR1 MNHEY and CDR2 SMNVEV come from the germline V gene (reference sequence). V gave up 4 bases and J gave up 3 bases; unmatched junction bases: 4. This CDR3 spans 14 amino acids.

The rearrangement joins TRBV30 to TRBJ2-7; D possibly matches TRBD1 or TRBD2 (5 bases each). CDR3 length equals 14 residues. In germline, CDR1 is GTSNPN, CDR2 SVGIG (reference sequence). Between the trimmed V and J ends, which lost 5 bases and 2 bases, there was a span of 16 bases. In DNA, the CDR3 is TGTGCCTGGGGGGCGGGCATTATGACCTACGAGCAGTACTTC. Translating gives CAWGAGIMTYEQYF.

Here the CDR3 reads CASSLVGEPGSGETQYF. Here the CDR3 DNA reads TGTGCCAGCAGCTTGGTCGGGGAGCCAGGGAGTGGCGAGACCCAGTACTTC. The chain carries TRBV5-6 and TRBJ2-5; either TRBD1 or TRBD2 may supply D (5 bases each). Deletions cut 0 bases from V and 5 bases from J, with 20 bases between. This CDR3 is built from 17 residues. Germline values: CDR1 SGHDT, CDR2 YYEEEE.

The genes are TRBV6-5 and TRBJ1-1; D might be TRBD1 (5 bases). The CDR3 is 16 amino acids. The V gene lost 0 bases and the J gene lost 0 bases, with 11 bases spanning the gap. CDR1 MNHEY and CDR2 SVGAGI come from the germline V gene. The CDR3 coding sequence is TGTGCCAGCAGTTACTCGGCGGAGGGGTTGAACACTGAAGCTTTCTTT. This gives the protein CASSYSAEGLNTEAFF.

The gene calls are TRBV6-5 and TRBJ1-1, with unresolved D. Germline assignment: CDR1 MNHEY and CDR2 SVGAGI. The CDR3 is 12 amino acids. With 6 bases removed from V and 5 bases from J, the gap between germline ends came to 10 bases. CDR3 nucleotide sequence: TGTGCCAGCAGCTGGCGTGGGACTGAAGCTTTCTTT. Amino acid sequence: CASSWRGTEAFF.

This clone was seen just once. This sequence joins TRBV25-1 and TRBJ2-1; 11 nucleotides line up with TRBD1. CDR3 length: 15 residues. The germline V gene encodes CDR1 MGHDK and CDR2 SYGVNS. Unmatched junction bases numbered 3, after V lost 2 bases and J lost 6 bases. The DNA for the CDR3 is TGTGCCAGCAGTGAACCCGGGACAGGGGGCAATGAGCAGTTCTTC. Its protein is CASSEPGTGGNEQFF.

The rearrangement joins TRBV28 to TRBJ1-1, with a tentative D call TRBD1 (6 bases). Trimming took off 3 bases at V and 7 bases at J, with 9 bases between the two ends. In germline, CDR1 is MDHEN, CDR2 SYDVKM. This CDR3 has 12 residues. CDR3 sequence (DNA): TGTGCCAGCAGTTTGGTCAGGGGTGAAGCTTTCTTT. Translating it yields CASSLVRGEAFF.

The chain links TRBV6-1 to TRBJ2-2; 8 nucleotides match TRBD1. V lost 3 bases, J lost 1 base, and 4 bases stayed unmatched. Germline loops: CDR1 MNHNS, CDR2 SASEGT. The CDR3 has 16 residues. The CDR3 DNA reads TGTGCCAGCAGTGAGATCGGACAGGGGAACACCGGGGAGCTGTTTTTT. Amino acid sequence: CASSEIGQGNTGELFF.

The chain recombines TRBV6-1 with TRBJ1-3; D remains ambiguous. With 0 bases removed from V and 6 bases from J, the gap between germline ends came to 6 bases. Germline CDR1 and CDR2: MNHNS and SASEGT. The CDR3 runs to 13 residues. Here the CDR3 reads CASSEARVNTIYF. CDR3 nucleotides: TGTGCCAGCAGTGAAGCTCGGGTAAACACCATATATTTT.

The CDR3 DNA is TGTGCCAGCAGCTCGCAGGGGGGCGCCGGGCAGTTCTTC. This gives the protein CASSSQGGAGQFF. This chain connects TRBV7-9 to TRBJ2-1, with a possible D match to TRBD1 (7 bases). CDR1 and CDR2 (germline): SEHNR, FQNEAQ (reference sequence). CDR3 size: 13 residues. Trimming shortened V by 4 bases and J by 12 bases, and 16 bases separated the two germline ends. Combining the CDR3 with reference TRBV7-9 and TRBJ2-1 gives the whole variable domain DTGVSQNPRHKITKRGQNVTFRCDPISEHNRLYWYRQTLGQGPEFLTYFQNEAQLEKSRLLSDRFSAERPKGSFSTLEIQRTEQGDSAMYLCASSSQGGAGQFFGPGTRLTVL.

V is TRBV9 and J is TRBJ2-3; D may match TRBD1 or TRBD2 (7 bases each). V gave up 3 bases and J gave up 5 bases, with 13 bases separating them. The germline gives CDR1 SGDLS, CDR2 YYNGEE. The CDR3 is made up of 14 amino acids. CDR3 region: CASSATGRGDTQYF. CDR3 coding DNA: TGTGCCAGCAGCGCGACAGGGAGGGGAGATACGCAGTATTTT.

This chain connects TRBV28 to TRBJ2-5; a possible D gene is TRBD2 (6 bases). The CDR3 has 12 amino acids. Germline assignment: CDR1 MDHEN and CDR2 SYDVKM. V was clipped by 9 bases and J by 1 base, with 9 bases between them. CDR3 region: CASGGGQETQYF. DNA of the CDR3: TGTGCCAGTGGGGGAGGCCAAGAGACCCAGTACTTC.

The chain couples TRBV5-1 to TRBJ1-6; possibly TRBD1 for D (5 bases). V lost 0 bases, J lost 5 bases, and 9 bases lay in between. Germline loops: CDR1 SGHRS, CDR2 YFSETQ. CDR3 size: 15 residues. As DNA, the CDR3 is TGCGCCAGCAGCTTGGACAGGTTGGATAATTCACCCCTCCACTTT. Its translation is CASSLDRLDNSPLHF.

The chain is built from TRBV6-5 and TRBJ2-5; 9 bases match TRBD1. Germline V gene sequence: CDR1 MNHEY, CDR2 SVGAGI. Germline trimming cut 6 bases from V and 5 bases from J; bases unmatched to any gene: 7. The CDR3 loop spans 14 amino acids. CDR3 sequence: CASSYTGGRETQYF. The CDR3 coding sequence is TGTGCCAGCAGCTATACAGGGGGCCGGGAGACCCAGTACTTC.

The rearrangement uses TRBV28 and TRBJ2-3, with a tentative D call TRBD1 (6 bases). V was cut by 3 bases and J by 7 bases, with 11 bases left in between. The CDR3 has 13 residues. CDR1 is MDHEN and CDR2 is SYDVKM in the germline V gene. The CDR3 DNA reads as TGTGCCAGCAGTTTCTCAGGGGAACATACGCAGTATTTT. Amino acid sequence: CASSFSGEHTQYF.

The V call is TRBV10-3, the J call TRBJ1-5, with D uncertain. Germline V lookup: CDR1 ENHRY, CDR2 SYGVKD. This CDR3 contains 12 residues. V was clipped by 8 bases and J by 1 base, with 6 bases between them. The CDR3 loop is CAIGNSNQPQHF. CDR3 coding DNA: TGTGCCATCGGTAACAGCAATCAGCCCCAGCATTTT.

This rearrangement joins TRBV7-9 to TRBJ2-1; D remains unclear. Trimming pared 5 bases from V and 0 bases from J, leaving 11 bases between. This CDR3 has 15 residues. Germline CDR1 and CDR2: SEHNR and FQNEAQ (reference sequence). In nucleotides, the CDR3 is TGTGCCAGCAGCGTTGCATCGAGCTCCTACAATGAGCAGTTCTTC. Its translation: CASSVASSSYNEQFF.

The V and J genes are TRBV7-8 and TRBJ2-1, with D perhaps TRBD1 (6 bases). Germline values: CDR1 SGHVS, CDR2 FQNEAQ. V was trimmed by 3 bases and J by 2 bases, leaving 11 bases between them. The CDR3 spans 15 residues. The CDR3 loop reads CASSLTTGTYNEQFF. DNA for the CDR3: TGTGCCAGCAGCTTGACGACAGGAACCTACAATGAGCAGTTCTTC.